Included here is one T cell receptor (beta chain) sequence, with context. Disease lasting under 3 months, a NOSPECS grade of at least 4, and a Clinical Activity Score of at least 3 were features of the ophthalmopathy patients. Uncontrolled infection, other autoimmune disease, pregnancy or lactation disqualified patients from enrolment. Based on clinical symptoms, serum thyroxine and TRAb, thyroid ultrasound and orbital computed tomography, diagnoses were reached. This sample was included in a study of T cells in Graves' hyperthyroidism and ophthalmopathy. CDR3 length equals 15 residues. Germline CDR1 DFQATT, CDR2 SNEGSKA (reference sequence). V shed 6 bases and J 7 bases; nucleotides not matched to a gene: 18. Amplified TCR beta CDR3 regions derived from RNA transcripts. When the TCR CDR3 underwent first-round RT-PCR, the HTBI primer set was used. TCRdb used MiXCR to reprocess the multiplex PCR reads, holding one entry per CDR3 protein. The sample holds fewer than 750,000 distinct CDR3 sequences; roughly 15% are singletons and the top ten take over 3.5%.

Sequencing used blood. The J gene is TRBJ2-7, the V gene TRBV20-1, with 7 nucleotides matching TRBD1. The clonotype was recovered from a middle-aged woman with Graves' ophthalmopathy. The CDR3 region has the DNA TGCAGTGCCCGTCAGGGGCAGTCCCCGACAGGGGAGCAGTACTTC. Translating it yields CSARQGQSPTGEQYF.